The 16 T cell receptor beta chains reported below all come from one sample, sequenced in a study of T-cell memory formation after mild COVID-19. TCRdb itself ran the 5' RACE reads through MiXCR, one entry per CDR3 protein. The sample lists about 340,000 distinct CDR3 sequences; approximately 15% were seen once. Source material: PBMCs or a T cell subset sorted from them (not recorded which). These receptors came from a young man who had mild COVID-19 (a few samples of this study predate the infection). Cell type and time point are not known.

The chain carries TRBV5-6 and TRBJ2-5; 7 nucleotides agree with TRBD2. Germline assignment: CDR1 SGHDT and CDR2 YYEEEE. This CDR3 contains 16 residues. J lost 5 bases, V lost 2 bases, and 12 bases had no gene match. This CDR3 reads CASSFGWRGRGETQYF. CDR3 DNA sequence: TGTGCCAGCAGCTTTGGGTGGCGGGGGAGAGGGGAGACCCAGTACTTC. The complete variable domain, with remaining parts taken from reference TRBV5-6 and TRBJ2-5, reads DAGVTQSPTHLIKTRGQQVTLRCSPKSGHDTVSWYQQALGQGPQFIFQYYEEEERQRGNFPDRFSGHQFPNYSSELNVNALLLGDSALYLCASSFGWRGRGETQYFGPGTRLLVL.

This clonotype was detected only a few times. The chain carries TRBV7-9 and TRBJ2-1; 9 bases are shared with TRBD2. Per germline, CDR1 SEHNR and CDR2 FQNEAQ (reference sequence). The ends lost 6 bases at V and 6 bases at J; junction bases unmatched: 15. The CDR3 length is 17 residues. The CDR3 coding sequence is TGTGCCAGCAGTTCACCAGCGGGGGGACCTCGGGCCAATGAGCAGTTCTTC. Protein sequence: CASSSPAGGPRANEQFF.

This clonotype has a handful of counts. The CDR3 DNA reads as TGCGCCAGCAGCCGGGGCCTAGCGCCAGATACGCAGTATTTT. It is translated as CASSRGLAPDTQYF. The rearrangement links TRBV5-1 to TRBJ2-3; D possibly corresponds to TRBD2 (6 bases). V lost 4 bases and J lost 4, with 13 bases in between. The CDR3 is 14 amino acids. Germline V CDR1 and CDR2: SGHRS, YFSETQ.

This clonotype was observed a handful of times. J is TRBJ2-7 and V is TRBV10-3; TRBD1 aligns across 10 bases. Trimming at V came to 8 bases and at J to 4 bases, leaving 8 bases not matched to a gene. This CDR3 is 14 amino acids long. CDR1 is ENHRY, CDR2 SYGVKD, per germline. The CDR3 coding sequence is TGTGCCATCTCCGGACAGGGGGTCGGGTACGAGCAGTACGTC. Its protein product is CAISGQGVGYEQYV.

This clonotype has more than one count but fewer than ten. DNA of the CDR3: TGTGCCAGCAGTTCCGGGTCATTAAGCTCCTACGAGCAGTACGTC. This translates into CASSSGSLSSYEQYV. The V and J genes are TRBV2 and TRBJ2-7, with D unresolved. CDR1 and CDR2 (germline): SNHLY, FYNNEI. Trimming removed 5 bases from V and 0 bases from J, with 14 bases in between. This CDR3 has 15 residues.

This clonotype was observed a handful of times. The rearrangement links TRBV24-1 to TRBJ2-2; 8 positions match TRBD1. The CDR3 covers 15 residues. J lost 3 bases, V lost 7 bases, and 6 bases had no gene match. Germline CDR1 and CDR2: KGHDR and SFDVKD. The CDR3 loop reads CATSQTGADTGELFF. The CDR3 DNA reads TGTGCCACCAGCCAGACAGGGGCCGACACCGGGGAGCTGTTTTTT.

This clonotype was seen many times. The chain links TRBV20-1 to TRBJ1-5, with D possibly matching TRBD1 (5 bases). The CDR3 is 14 residues long. V was clipped by 0 bases and J by 2 bases, with 8 bases between them. Germline V gives CDR1 DFQATT, CDR2 SNEGSKA (reference sequence). The CDR3 DNA reads as TGCAGTGCTAGAGATCTAGGGGGCAATCAGCCCCAGCATTTT. Its translation: CSARDLGGNQPQHF.

The rearrangement links TRBV2 to TRBJ2-7, with TRBD1 matching over 7 bases. Germline V CDR1 and CDR2: SNHLY, FYNNEI. The CDR3 extends over 15 amino acids. The V and J ends lost 6 bases and 0 bases, in that order; junction bases with no gene match: 8. The CDR3 region is CASRETGEGSYEQYV. CDR3 coding DNA: TGTGCCAGCAGGGAAACAGGGGAAGGCTCCTACGAGCAGTACGTC.

In this sample, this clonotype turned up a few times. The V call is TRBV3-1, the J call TRBJ2-5; no clear D. The V and J ends lost 0 bases and 2 bases respectively, with 1 base between them. This CDR3 comprises 12 residues. CDR1 is LGHDT, CDR2 YNNKEL, per germline (reference sequence). The CDR3 bases are TGTGCCAGCAGCCAAGAACAAGAGACCCAGTACTTC. Translation gives CASSQEQETQYF.

The V gene is TRBV7-3, the J gene TRBJ2-5; TRBD2 is a possible D gene (5 bases). V was clipped by 5 bases and J by 5 bases, with 15 bases between them. CDR3 length equals 14 residues. Germline lookup yields CDR1 SGHTA and CDR2 FQGTGA. CDR3 DNA: TGTGCCAGCAGCCCCGAGGGTTCGATGGAGACCCAGTACTTC. This gives the protein CASSPEGSMETQYF. The variable domain in full, with the rest retrieved from reference TRBV7-3 and TRBJ2-5, is GAGVSQTPSNKVTEKGKYVELRCDPISGHTALYWYRQSLGQGPEFLIYFQGTGAADDSGLPNDRFFAVRPEGSVSTLKIQRTERGDSAVYLCASSPEGSMETQYFGPGTRLLVL.

J is TRBJ2-1 and V is TRBV7-9, with D unclear. The CDR3 contains 14 residues. V shed 5 bases and J shed 9 bases, with 17 bases lying between them. Germline V lookup: CDR1 SEHNR, CDR2 FQNEAQ (reference sequence). CDR3 DNA sequence: TGTGCCAGCAGCCCTCACATACCCTCCCTTGAGCAGTTCTTC. Its protein is CASSPHIPSLEQFF.

This clonotype has ten or more counts. The genes are TRBV6-5 and TRBJ2-3, with 10 nucleotides matching TRBD2. The CDR3 is 14 amino acids. Germline CDR1 reads MNHEY; CDR2 reads SVGAGI. V lost 8 bases and J lost 3; bases outside the gene matches: 5. The chain's CDR3 is CASSSSGGTDTQYF. The CDR3 region has the DNA TGTGCCAGCTCCTCTAGCGGGGGTACAGATACGCAGTATTTT.

V gene TRBV10-3 combines with J gene TRBJ2-3; 7 positions agree with TRBD1. Trimming removed 5 bases from V and 7 bases from J; junction bases left unmatched: 6. Germline assignment: CDR1 ENHRY and CDR2 SYGVKD. This CDR3 contains 13 residues. CDR3 sequence (DNA): TGTGCCATCAGTCCCGGGACAGCTTATACGCAGTATTTT. Translating gives CAISPGTAYTQYF.

The gene calls are TRBV20-1 and TRBJ2-4; D is unclear. The germline V and J ends were trimmed by 3 bases and 1 base, with 10 bases remaining between them. The CDR3 is 14 residues long. Germline CDR1 DFQATT, CDR2 SNEGSKA (reference sequence). CDR3 DNA: TGCAGTGCTAGGGAGCTCGGCGCCAAAAACATTCAGTACTTC. Its protein product is CSARELGAKNIQYF.

The chain carries TRBV28 and TRBJ2-6; possible D gene TRBD1, 5 bases. There are 15 residues in the CDR3. The V gene's germline CDR1 is MDHEN and CDR2 SYDVKM. V lost 6 bases and J lost 0, with 9 bases in between. CDR3 DNA: TGTGCCAGCAGGGGGCCCTCCTCTGGGGCCAACGTCCTGACTTTC. It specifies CASRGPSSGANVLTF. Looking up the rest from reference TRBV28 and TRBJ2-6 gives the full variable domain: DVKVTQSSRYLVKRTGEKVFLECVQDMDHENMFWYRQDPGLGLRLIYFSYDVKMKEKGDIPEGYSVSREKKERFSLILESASTNQTSMYLCASRGPSSGANVLTFGAGSRLTVL.

This chain links TRBV3-1 with TRBJ1-1; D is undetermined. The length of the CDR3 is 15 residues. With 1 base removed from V and 0 bases from J, the gap between germline ends came to 9 bases. Germline CDR1 is LGHDT and CDR2 is YNNKEL (reference sequence). The DNA for the CDR3 is TGTGCCAGCAGCCAAGGTAGCAGGTTGAACACTGAAGCTTTCTTT. Translated: CASSQGSRLNTEAFF.